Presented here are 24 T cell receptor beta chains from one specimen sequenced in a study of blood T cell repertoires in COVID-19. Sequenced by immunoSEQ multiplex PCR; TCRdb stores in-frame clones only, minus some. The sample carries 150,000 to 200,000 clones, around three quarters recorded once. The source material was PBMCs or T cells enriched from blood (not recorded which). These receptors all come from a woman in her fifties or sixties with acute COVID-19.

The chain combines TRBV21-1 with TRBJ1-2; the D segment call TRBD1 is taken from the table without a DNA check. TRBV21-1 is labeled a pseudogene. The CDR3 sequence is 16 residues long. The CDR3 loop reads CASPPWGSPRHYGYTF. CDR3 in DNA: TGTGCCAGCCCGCCTTGGGGCTCACCACGACACTATGGCTACACCTTC.

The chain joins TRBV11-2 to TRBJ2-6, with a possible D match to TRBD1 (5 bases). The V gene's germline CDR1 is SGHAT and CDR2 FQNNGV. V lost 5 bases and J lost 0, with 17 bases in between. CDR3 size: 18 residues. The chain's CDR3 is CASSHARQLHSGANVLTF. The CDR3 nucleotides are TGTGCCAGCAGCCACGCGAGACAGCTACACTCTGGGGCCAACGTCCTGACTTTC. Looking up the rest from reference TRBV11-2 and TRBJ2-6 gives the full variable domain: EAGVAQSPRYKIIEKRQSVAFWCNPISGHATLYWYQQILGQGPKLLIQFQNNGVVDDSQLPKDRFSAERLKGVDSTLKIQPAKLEDSAVYLCASSHARQLHSGANVLTFGAGSRLTVL.

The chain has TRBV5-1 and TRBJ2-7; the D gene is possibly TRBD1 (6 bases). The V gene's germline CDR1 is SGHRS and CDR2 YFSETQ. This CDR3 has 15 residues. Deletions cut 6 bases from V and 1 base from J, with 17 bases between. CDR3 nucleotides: TGCGCCAGCACCATACCCCGGACAGAATCCTACGAGCAGTACGTC. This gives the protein CASTIPRTESYEQYV.

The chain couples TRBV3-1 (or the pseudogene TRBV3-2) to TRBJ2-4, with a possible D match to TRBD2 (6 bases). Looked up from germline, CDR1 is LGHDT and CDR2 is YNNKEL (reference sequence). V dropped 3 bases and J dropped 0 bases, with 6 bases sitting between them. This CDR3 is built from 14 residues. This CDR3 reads CASSQGLAKNIQYF. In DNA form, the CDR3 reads TGTGCCAGCAGCCAGGGACTAGCCAAAAACATTCAGTACTTC.

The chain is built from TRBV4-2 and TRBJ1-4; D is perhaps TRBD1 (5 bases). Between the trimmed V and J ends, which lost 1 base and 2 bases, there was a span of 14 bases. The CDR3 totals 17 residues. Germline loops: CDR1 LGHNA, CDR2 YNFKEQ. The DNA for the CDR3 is TGTGCCAGCAGCCAAGTAATGGTGCGGGGGACTAATGAAAAACTGTTTTTT. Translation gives CASSQVMVRGTNEKLFF.

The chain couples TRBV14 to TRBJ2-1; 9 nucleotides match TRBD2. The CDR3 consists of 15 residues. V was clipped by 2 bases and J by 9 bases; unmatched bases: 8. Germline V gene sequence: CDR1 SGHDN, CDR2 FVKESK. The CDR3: CASSQSSGGIGEQFF. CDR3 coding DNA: TGTGCCAGCAGCCAAAGTAGCGGGGGTATCGGTGAGCAGTTCTTC.

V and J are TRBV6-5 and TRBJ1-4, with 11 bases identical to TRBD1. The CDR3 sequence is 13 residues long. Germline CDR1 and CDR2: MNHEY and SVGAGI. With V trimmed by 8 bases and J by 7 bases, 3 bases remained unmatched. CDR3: CASRTGGSEKLFF. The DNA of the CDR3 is TGTGCCAGCCGGACAGGGGGCAGTGAAAAACTGTTTTTT.

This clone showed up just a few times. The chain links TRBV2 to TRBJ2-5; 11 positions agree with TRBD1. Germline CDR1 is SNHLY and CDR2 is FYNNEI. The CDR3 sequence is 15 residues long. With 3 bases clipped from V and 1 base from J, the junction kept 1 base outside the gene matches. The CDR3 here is CASSDGTGGQETQYF. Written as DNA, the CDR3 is TGTGCCAGCAGTGATGGGACAGGGGGCCAAGAGACCCAGTACTTC.

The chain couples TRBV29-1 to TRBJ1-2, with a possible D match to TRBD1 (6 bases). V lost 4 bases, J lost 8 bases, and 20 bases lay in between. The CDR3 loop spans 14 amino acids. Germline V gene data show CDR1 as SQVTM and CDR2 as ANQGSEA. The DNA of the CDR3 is TGCAGCGTTGGGTTCGGACAGTTTGTGGGGGGCTACACCTTC. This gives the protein CSVGFGQFVGGYTF.

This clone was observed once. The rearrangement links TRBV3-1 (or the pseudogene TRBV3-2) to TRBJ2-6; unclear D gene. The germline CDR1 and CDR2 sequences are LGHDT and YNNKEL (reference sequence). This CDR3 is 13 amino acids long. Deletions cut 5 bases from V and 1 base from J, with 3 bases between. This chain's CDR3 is CASSASGANVLTF. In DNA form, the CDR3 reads TGTGCCAGCAGCGCGTCTGGGGCCAACGTCCTGACTTTC.

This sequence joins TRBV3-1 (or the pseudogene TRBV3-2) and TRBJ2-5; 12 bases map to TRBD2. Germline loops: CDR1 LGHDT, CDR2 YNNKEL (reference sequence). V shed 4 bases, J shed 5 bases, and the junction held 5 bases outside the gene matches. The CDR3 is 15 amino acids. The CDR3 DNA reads TGTGCCAGCAGCCGCCGACTAGCGGGGGTGGAGACCCAGTACTTC. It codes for CASSRRLAGVETQYF.

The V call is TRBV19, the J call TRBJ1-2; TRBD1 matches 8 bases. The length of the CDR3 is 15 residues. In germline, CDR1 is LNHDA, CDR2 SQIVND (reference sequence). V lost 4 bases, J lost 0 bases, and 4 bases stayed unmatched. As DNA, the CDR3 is TGTGCCAGTAGTACCCAGACAGGGGCTAACTATGGCTACACCTTC. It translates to CASSTQTGANYGYTF.

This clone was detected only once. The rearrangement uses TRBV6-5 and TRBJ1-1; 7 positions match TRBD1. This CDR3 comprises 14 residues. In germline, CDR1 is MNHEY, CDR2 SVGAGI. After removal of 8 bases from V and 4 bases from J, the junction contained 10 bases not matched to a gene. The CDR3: CASFQRGRGTEAFF. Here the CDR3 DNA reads TGTGCCAGCTTTCAAAGGGGGCGAGGCACTGAAGCTTTCTTT.

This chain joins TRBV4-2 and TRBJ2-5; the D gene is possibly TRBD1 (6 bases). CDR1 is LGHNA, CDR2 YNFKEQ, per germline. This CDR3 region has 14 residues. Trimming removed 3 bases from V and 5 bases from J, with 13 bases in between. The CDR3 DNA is TGTGCCAGCAGCCAGCAGGGCCAGGGGGAGACCCAGTACTTC. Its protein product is CASSQQGQGETQYF.

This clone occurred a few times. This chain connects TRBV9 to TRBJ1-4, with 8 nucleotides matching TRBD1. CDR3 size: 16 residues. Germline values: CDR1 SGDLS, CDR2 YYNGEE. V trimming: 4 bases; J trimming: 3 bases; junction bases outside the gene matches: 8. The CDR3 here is CASSTRPGQANEKLFF. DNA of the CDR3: TGTGCCAGCAGCACCAGACCGGGACAGGCTAATGAAAAACTGTTTTTT.

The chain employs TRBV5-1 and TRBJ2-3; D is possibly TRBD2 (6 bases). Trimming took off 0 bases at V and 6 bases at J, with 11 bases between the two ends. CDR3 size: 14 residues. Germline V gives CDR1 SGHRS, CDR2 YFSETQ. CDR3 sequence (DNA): TGCGCCAGCAGCTTGGCCGTGGGGAGGGATACGCAGTATTTT. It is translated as CASSLAVGRDTQYF.

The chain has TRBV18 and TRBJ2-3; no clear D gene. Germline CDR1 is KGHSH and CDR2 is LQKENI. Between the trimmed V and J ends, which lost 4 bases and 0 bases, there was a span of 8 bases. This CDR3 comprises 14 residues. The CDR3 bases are TGTGCCAGCTCACGCCACAGTAGCACAGATACGCAGTATTTT. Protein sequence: CASSRHSSTDTQYF.

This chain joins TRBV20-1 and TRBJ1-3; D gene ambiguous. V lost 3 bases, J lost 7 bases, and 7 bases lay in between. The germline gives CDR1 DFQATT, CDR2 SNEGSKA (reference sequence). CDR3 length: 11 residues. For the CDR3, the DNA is TGCAGTGCTAGCTTACGGAACACCATATATTTT. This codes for CSASLRNTIYF.

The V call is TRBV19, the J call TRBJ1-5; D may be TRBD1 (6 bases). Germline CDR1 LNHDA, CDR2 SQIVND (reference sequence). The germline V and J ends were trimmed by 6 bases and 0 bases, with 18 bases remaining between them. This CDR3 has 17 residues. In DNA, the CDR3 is TGTGCCAGTAGAGCTAGCGGGGGGCTGTATAGCAATCAGCCCCAGCATTTT. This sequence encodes CASRASGGLYSNQPQHF.

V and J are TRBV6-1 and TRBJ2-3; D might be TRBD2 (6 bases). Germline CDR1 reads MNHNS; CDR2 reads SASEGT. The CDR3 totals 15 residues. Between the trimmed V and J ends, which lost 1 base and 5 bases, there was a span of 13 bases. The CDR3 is CASSEENWGEDTQYF. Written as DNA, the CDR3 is TGTGCCAGCAGTGAAGAGAATTGGGGGGAAGATACGCAGTATTTT.

The CDR3 protein is CASSSPGQGYEQYV. As DNA, the CDR3 is TGTGCCAGCAGTTCCCCGGGACAGGGCTACGAGCAGTACGTC. The chain links TRBV28 to TRBJ2-7; TRBD1 agrees at 9 bases. Per the germline V gene, CDR1 is MDHEN and CDR2 is SYDVKM. V was pared by 4 bases and J by 3 bases, with 4 bases of the junction left unmatched. The CDR3 contains 14 residues.

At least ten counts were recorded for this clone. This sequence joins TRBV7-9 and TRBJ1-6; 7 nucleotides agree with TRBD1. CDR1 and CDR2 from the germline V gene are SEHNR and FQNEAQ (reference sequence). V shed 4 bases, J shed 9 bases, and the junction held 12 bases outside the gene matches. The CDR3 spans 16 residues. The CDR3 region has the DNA TGTGCCAGCAGCTCCGAAGGGGGCGCCGGGGGTTCACCCCTCCACTTT. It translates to CASSSEGGAGGSPLHF.

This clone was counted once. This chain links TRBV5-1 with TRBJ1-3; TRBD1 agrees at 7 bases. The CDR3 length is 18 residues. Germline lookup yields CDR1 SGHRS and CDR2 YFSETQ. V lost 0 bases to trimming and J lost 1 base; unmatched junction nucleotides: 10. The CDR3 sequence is CASSLGEQGSGSGNTIYF. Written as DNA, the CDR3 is TGCGCCAGCAGCTTGGGTGAACAGGGGTCTGGGTCTGGAAACACCATATATTTT.

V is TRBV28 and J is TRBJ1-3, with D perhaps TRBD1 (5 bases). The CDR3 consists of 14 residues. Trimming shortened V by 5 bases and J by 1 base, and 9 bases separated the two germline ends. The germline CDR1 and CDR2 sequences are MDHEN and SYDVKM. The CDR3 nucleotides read TGTGCCAGCAGTCCAGGGTTTTCTGGAAACACCATATATTTT. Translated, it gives CASSPGFSGNTIYF.